The entry below gives a single TCR beta chain sequence along with its context. Its antigen is unknown. The source of the sample is a study of cytomegalovirus exposure and HLA in healthy donors. Study-level results: TCR beta V- and J-gene trimming, according to a later analysis, was linked to a missense DCLRE1C variant. Presence/absence analyses supposed approximately even sequencing depth among donors. Apart from CMV serostatus, no immune exposure information was available. Some V segments (TRBV6-2 and TRBV6-3 among them) were excluded as indistinguishable.

This CDR3 has 15 amino acids. Germline V gene data show CDR1 as MNHEY and CDR2 as SVGAGI. V was shortened by 5 bases and J by 5 bases, with 18 bases between the two germline ends. This PCR relied on a set of 60 Vbeta primers and 13 Jbeta primers. TCRdb's copy holds only in-frame clones and misses some; the assay was immunoSEQ multiplex PCR. This repertoire shows more than 85,000 clones, roughly four fifths found once; its top ten account for roughly 15%. The chain links TRBV6-5 to TRBJ1-2; D is perhaps TRBD1 (6 bases). The sequenced material came from PBMCs. The sequence came from a male donor in good health and CMV-seropositive. This CDR3 reads CASSHRVRAPYGYTF. Written as DNA, the CDR3 is TGTGCCAGCAGTCACAGGGTTCGGGCCCCGTATGGCTACACCTTC.